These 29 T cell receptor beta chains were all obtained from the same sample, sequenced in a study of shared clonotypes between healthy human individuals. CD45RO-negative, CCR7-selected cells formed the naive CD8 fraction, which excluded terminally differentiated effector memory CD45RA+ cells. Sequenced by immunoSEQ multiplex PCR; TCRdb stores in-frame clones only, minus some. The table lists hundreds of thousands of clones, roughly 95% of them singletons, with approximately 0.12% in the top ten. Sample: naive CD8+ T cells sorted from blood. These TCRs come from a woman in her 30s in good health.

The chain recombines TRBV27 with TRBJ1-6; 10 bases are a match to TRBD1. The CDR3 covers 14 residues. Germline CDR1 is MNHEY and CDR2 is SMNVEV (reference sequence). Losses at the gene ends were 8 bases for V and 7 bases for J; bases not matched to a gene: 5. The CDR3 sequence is CASYGTGENSPLHF. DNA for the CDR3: TGTGCCAGCTACGGGACAGGGGAGAATTCACCCCTCCACTTT.

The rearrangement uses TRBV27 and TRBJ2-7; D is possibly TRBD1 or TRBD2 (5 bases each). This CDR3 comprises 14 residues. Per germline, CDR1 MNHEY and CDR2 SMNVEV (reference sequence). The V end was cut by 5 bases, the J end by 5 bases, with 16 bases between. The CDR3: CASSPGTPRNEQYF. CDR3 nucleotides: TGTGCCAGCAGTCCGGGGACCCCTCGGAACGAGCAGTACTTC.

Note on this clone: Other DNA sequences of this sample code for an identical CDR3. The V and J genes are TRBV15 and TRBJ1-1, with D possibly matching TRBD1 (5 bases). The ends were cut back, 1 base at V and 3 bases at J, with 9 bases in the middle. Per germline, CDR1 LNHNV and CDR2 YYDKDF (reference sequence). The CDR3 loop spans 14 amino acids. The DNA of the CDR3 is TGTGCCACCAGCAGAGGAGGGGAGGACACTGAAGCTTTCTTT. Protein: CATSRGGEDTEAFF.

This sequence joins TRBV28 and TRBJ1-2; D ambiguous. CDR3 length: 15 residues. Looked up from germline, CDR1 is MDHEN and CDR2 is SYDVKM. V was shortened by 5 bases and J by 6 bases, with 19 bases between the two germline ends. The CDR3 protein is CASSPIAGHKNGYTF. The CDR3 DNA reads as TGTGCCAGCAGTCCGATTGCCGGGCATAAAAATGGCTACACCTTC.

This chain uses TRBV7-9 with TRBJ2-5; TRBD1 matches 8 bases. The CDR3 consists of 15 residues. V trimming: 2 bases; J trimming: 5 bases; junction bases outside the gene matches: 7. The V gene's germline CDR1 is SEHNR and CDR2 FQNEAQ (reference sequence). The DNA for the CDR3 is TGTGCCAGCAGCTTACCGGACAGGGTAAAGGAGACCCAGTACTTC. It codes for CASSLPDRVKETQYF. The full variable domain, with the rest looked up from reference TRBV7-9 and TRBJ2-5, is DTGVSQNPRHKITKRGQNVTFRCDPISEHNRLYWYRQTLGQGPEFLTYFQNEAQLEKSRLLSDRFSAERPKGSFSTLEIQRTEQGDSAMYLCASSLPDRVKETQYFGPGTRLLVL.

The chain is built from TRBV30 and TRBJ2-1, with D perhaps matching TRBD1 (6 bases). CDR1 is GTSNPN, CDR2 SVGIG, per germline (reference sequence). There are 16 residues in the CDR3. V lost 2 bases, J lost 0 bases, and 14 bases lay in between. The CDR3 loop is CAWSTGQPSSYNEQFF. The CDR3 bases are TGTGCCTGGAGTACAGGACAGCCGAGCTCCTACAATGAGCAGTTCTTC.

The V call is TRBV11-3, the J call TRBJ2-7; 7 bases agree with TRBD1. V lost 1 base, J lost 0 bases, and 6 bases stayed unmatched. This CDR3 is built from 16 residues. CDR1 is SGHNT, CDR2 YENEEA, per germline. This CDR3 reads CASSLGPGQPSYEQYF. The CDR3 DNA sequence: TGTGCCAGCAGCTTAGGTCCGGGACAGCCCTCCTACGAGCAGTACTTC.

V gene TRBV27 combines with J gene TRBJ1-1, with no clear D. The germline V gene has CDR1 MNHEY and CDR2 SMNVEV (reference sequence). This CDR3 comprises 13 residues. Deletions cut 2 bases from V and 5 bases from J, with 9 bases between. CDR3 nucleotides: TGTGCCAGCAGTTTAGGTTACGGAACTGAAGCTTTCTTT. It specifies CASSLGYGTEAFF.

This CDR3 reads CASSMSIGGNTEAFF. In DNA form, the CDR3 reads TGTGCCAGTAGTATGAGTATTGGAGGGAACACTGAAGCTTTCTTT. The rearrangement uses TRBV19 and TRBJ1-1; D not certain. The CDR3 is made up of 15 amino acids. Germline CDR1 LNHDA, CDR2 SQIVND (reference sequence). With 3 bases removed from V and 1 base from J, the gap between germline ends came to 12 bases.

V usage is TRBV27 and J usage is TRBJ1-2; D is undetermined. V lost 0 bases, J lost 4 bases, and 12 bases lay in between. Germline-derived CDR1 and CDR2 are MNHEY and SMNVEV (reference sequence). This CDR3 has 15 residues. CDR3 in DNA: TGTGCCAGCAGTTTATCGGTGGGATCGGGCTATGGCTACACCTTC. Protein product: CASSLSVGSGYGYTF.

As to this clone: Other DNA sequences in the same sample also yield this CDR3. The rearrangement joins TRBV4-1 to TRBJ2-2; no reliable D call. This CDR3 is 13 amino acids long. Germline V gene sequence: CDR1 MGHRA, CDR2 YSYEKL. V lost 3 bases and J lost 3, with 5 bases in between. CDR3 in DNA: TGCGCCAGCAGCCATGGATACACCGGGGAGCTGTTTTTT. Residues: CASSHGYTGELFF.

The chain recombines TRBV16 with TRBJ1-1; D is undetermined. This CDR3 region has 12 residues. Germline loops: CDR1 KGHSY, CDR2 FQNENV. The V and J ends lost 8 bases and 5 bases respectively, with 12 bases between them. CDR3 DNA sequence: TGTGCCAGCGCACGGGGTCGGACTGAAGCTTTCTTT. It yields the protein CASARGRTEAFF.

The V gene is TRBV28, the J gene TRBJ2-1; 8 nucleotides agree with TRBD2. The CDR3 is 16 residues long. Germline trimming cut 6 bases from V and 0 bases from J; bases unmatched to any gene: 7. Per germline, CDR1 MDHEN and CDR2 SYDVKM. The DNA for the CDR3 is TGTGCCAGCAGCTCTCAGCGGGAGAACTCCTACAATGAGCAGTTCTTC. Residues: CASSSQRENSYNEQFF.

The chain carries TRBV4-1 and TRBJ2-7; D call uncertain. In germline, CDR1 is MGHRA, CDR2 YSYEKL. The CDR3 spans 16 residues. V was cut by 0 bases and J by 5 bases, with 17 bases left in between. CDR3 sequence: CASSQDFTSLFHEQYF. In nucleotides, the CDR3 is TGCGCCAGCAGCCAAGATTTTACTTCCCTGTTCCACGAGCAGTACTTC.

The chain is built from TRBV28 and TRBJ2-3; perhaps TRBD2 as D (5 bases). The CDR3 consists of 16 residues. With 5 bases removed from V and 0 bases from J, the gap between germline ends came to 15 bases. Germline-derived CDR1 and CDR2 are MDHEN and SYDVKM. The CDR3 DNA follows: TGTGCCAGCAGTCCAATAGCGCCAACTAGCACAGATACGCAGTATTTT. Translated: CASSPIAPTSTDTQYF.

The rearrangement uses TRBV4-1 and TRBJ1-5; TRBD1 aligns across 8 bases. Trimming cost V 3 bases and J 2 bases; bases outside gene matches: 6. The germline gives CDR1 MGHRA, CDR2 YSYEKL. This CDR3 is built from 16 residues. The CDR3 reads CASSHHETGGNQPQHF. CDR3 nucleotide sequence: TGCGCCAGCAGCCACCACGAGACAGGGGGCAATCAGCCCCAGCATTTT.

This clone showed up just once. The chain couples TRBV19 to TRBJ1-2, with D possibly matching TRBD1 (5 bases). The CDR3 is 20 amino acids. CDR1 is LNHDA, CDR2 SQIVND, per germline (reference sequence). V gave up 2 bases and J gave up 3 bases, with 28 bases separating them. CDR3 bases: TGTGCCAGTAGTATAATTGTGACAGCGCTAGTTCACTCGGATTACTATGGCTACACCTTC. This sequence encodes CASSIIVTALVHSDYYGYTF.

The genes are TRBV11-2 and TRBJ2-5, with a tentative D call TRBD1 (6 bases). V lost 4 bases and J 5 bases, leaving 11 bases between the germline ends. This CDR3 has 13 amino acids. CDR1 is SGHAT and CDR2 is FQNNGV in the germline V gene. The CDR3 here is CASSSRGSETQYF. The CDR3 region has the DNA TGTGCCAGCAGCTCCAGGGGTTCGGAGACCCAGTACTTC.

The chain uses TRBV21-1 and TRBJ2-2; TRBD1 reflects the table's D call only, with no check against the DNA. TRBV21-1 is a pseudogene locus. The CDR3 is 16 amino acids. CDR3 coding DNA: TGTGCCAGCAGCAAGTTATCAGGGTGTAAGGCCGGGGAGCTGTTTTTT. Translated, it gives CASSKLSGCKAGELFF.

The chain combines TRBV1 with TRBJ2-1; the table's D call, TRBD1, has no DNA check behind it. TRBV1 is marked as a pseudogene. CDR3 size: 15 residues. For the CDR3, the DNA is TGCACCAGCAGCCGCGGGCGGGACAGGGGAAATGAGCAGTTCTTC. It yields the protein CTSSRGRDRGNEQFF.

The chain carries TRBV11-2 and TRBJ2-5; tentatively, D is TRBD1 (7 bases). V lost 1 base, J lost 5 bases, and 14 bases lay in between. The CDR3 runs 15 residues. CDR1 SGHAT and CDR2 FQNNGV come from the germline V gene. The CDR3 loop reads CASSLGAAGGETQYF. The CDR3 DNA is TGTGCCAGCAGCTTAGGTGCGGCAGGGGGGGAGACCCAGTACTTC. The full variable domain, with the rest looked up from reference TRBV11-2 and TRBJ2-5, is EAGVAQSPRYKIIEKRQSVAFWCNPISGHATLYWYQQILGQGPKLLIQFQNNGVVDDSQLPKDRFSAERLKGVDSTLKIQPAKLEDSAVYLCASSLGAAGGETQYFGPGTRLLVL.

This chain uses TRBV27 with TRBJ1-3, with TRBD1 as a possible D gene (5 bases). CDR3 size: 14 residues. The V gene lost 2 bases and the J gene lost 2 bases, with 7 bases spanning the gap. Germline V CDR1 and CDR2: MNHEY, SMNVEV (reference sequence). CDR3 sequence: CASSLLGAGNTIYF. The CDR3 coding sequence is TGTGCCAGCAGTTTACTAGGGGCTGGAAACACCATATATTTT.

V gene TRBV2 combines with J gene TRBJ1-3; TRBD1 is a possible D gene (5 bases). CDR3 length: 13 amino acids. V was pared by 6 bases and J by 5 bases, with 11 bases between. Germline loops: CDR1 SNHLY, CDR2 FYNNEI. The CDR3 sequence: CASSEDTRNTIYF. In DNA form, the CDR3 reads TGTGCCAGCAGCGAGGACACTAGAAACACCATATATTTT.

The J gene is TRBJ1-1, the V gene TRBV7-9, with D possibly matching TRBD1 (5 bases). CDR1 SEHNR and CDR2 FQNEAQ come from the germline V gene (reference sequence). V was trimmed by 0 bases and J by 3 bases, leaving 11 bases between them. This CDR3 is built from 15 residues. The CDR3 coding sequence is TGTGCCAGCAGCTTAGCGTCGGGGCTTGACACTGAAGCTTTCTTT. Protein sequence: CASSLASGLDTEAFF.

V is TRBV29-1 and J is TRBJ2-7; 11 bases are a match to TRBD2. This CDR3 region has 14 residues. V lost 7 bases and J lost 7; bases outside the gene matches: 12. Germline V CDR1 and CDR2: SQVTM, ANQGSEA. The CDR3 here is CSAHIAGGPVEQYF. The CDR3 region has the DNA TGCAGCGCCCACATAGCGGGAGGGCCGGTTGAGCAGTACTTC.

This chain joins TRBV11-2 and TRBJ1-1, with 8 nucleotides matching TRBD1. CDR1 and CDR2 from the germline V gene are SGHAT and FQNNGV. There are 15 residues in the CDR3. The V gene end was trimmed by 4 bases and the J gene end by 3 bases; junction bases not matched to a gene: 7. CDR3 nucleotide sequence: TGTGCCAGCAGCTCAAGGACAGGGCGGGACACTGAAGCTTTCTTT. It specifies CASSSRTGRDTEAFF.

CDR3 coding DNA: TGTGCCAGCAGTTTAGGCCCGGGTAGCGGTACAGATACGCAGTATTTT. Residues: CASSLGPGSGTDTQYF. The chain carries TRBV27 and TRBJ2-3; D may be TRBD2 (6 bases). The CDR3 totals 16 residues. V was cut by 2 bases and J by 3 bases, with 15 bases left in between. Germline V gene sequence: CDR1 MNHEY, CDR2 SMNVEV (reference sequence).

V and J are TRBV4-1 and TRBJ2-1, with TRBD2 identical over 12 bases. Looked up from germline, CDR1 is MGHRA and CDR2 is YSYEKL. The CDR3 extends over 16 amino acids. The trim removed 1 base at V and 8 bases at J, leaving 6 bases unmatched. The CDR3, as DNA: TGCGCCAGCAGCCAAGGGTCTAGCGGGAGGGCCTATGAGCAGTTCTTC. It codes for CASSQGSSGRAYEQFF.

The CDR3 sequence is CASRGRDYVKNIQYF. CDR3 coding DNA: TGTGCCAGCAGGGGCCGGGACTACGTAAAAAACATTCAGTACTTC. The V gene is TRBV28, the J gene TRBJ2-4; 7 positions match TRBD2. This CDR3 contains 15 residues. J was trimmed by 4 bases and V by 6 bases; bases with no gene match: 9. The germline V gene has CDR1 MDHEN and CDR2 SYDVKM. The whole variable domain, remainder taken from reference TRBV28 and TRBJ2-4, is DVKVTQSSRYLVKRTGEKVFLECVQDMDHENMFWYRQDPGLGLRLIYFSYDVKMKEKGDIPEGYSVSREKKERFSLILESASTNQTSMYLCASRGRDYVKNIQYFGAGTRLSVL.